The 27 T cell receptor beta chains below all came from one sample that was sequenced in a study of blood T cell repertoires in COVID-19 (dated by TCRdb to about 2020). The receptor library was made with the immunoSEQ multiplex PCR assay. This immuneACCESS table, as held by TCRdb, lists in-frame sequences with V and J called but not all clones. Of the missing ones, under half trace to an unresolved V gene in checked studies; the others have no known cause. This sample is represented by 300,000 or so clones; 75% to 90% of them were singletons. Clones ranked in the top ten supply 3.7% of the sample. Specimen: peripheral blood. Receptor source: a woman in her forties with acute or convalescent COVID-19.

This chain uses TRBV25-1 with TRBJ1-6, with a weak D call TRBD1 (6 bases). Germline-derived CDR1 and CDR2 are MGHDK and SYGVNS. V shed 4 bases and J shed 10 bases, with 14 bases lying between them. The CDR3 extends over 14 amino acids. This chain's CDR3 is CASSGRDTLSPLHF. CDR3 DNA: TGTGCCAGCAGTGGTCGGGACACTCTGTCACCCCTCCACTTT. The variable domain in full, completed from reference TRBV25-1 and TRBJ1-6, reads EADIYQTPRYLVIGTGKKITLECSQTMGHDKMYWYQQDPGMELHLIHYSYGVNSTEKGDLSSESTVSRIRTEHFPLTLESARPSHTSQYLCASSGRDTLSPLHFGNGTRLTVT.

V usage is TRBV4-2 and J usage is TRBJ2-3; 8 positions match TRBD2. The germline V gene encodes CDR1 LGHNA and CDR2 YNFKEQ. V dropped 4 bases and J dropped 3; count of bases not matched to a gene: 6. This CDR3 has 15 residues. The CDR3 loop reads CASSPIAGTTDTQYF. As DNA, the CDR3 is TGTGCCAGCAGCCCGATAGCGGGGACGACAGATACGCAGTATTTT.

The J gene is TRBJ1-6, the V gene TRBV27, with 8 bases matching TRBD1. The CDR3 length is 17 residues. Germline assignment: CDR1 MNHEY and CDR2 SMNVEV (reference sequence). Unmatched junction bases numbered 7, after V lost 6 bases and J lost 0 bases. As DNA, the CDR3 is TGTGCCAGCAGCAGACAGGGGCTAAGCTCCTATAATTCACCCCTCCACTTT. This gives the protein CASSRQGLSSYNSPLHF.

The chain uses TRBV5-8 and TRBJ2-7; D is perhaps TRBD1 (5 bases). Trimming shortened V by 1 base and J by 5 bases, and 10 bases separated the two germline ends. CDR1 and CDR2 (germline): SGHTS, YDEGEE. The CDR3 totals 13 residues. CDR3 in DNA: TGTGCCAGCAGCTTGTCAGGGTACGACGAGCAGTACGTC. It yields the protein CASSLSGYDEQYV.

The chain has TRBV9 and TRBJ2-7, with unresolved D. The CDR3 contains 14 residues. The V and J ends lost 0 bases and 2 bases respectively, with 9 bases between them. Germline V gives CDR1 SGDLS, CDR2 YYNGEE. The CDR3 sequence: CASSVVRYTYEQYV. DNA of the CDR3: TGTGCCAGCAGCGTAGTCAGGTACACCTACGAGCAGTACGTC.

This chain links TRBV2 with TRBJ1-2, with unresolved D. Trimming shortened V by 6 bases and J by 13 bases, and 15 bases separated the two germline ends. The CDR3 extends over 11 amino acids. Germline values: CDR1 SNHLY, CDR2 FYNNEI. CDR3 amino acids: CASSRGSDCTF. CDR3 nucleotide sequence: TGTGCCAGCAGCCGCGGGTCCGACTGCACCTTC.

The genes are TRBV5-1 and TRBJ2-1; 11 nucleotides align to TRBD2. This CDR3 spans 15 amino acids. V dropped 7 bases and J dropped 4; count of bases not matched to a gene: 7. The germline V gene encodes CDR1 SGHRS and CDR2 YFSETQ. DNA for the CDR3: TGCGCCAGCGCGGAGACTAGCGGGGTTTACAATGAGCAGTTCTTC. This codes for CASAETSGVYNEQFF.

J is TRBJ1-1 and V is TRBV9; maybe TRBD1 (6 bases). The CDR3 runs to 12 residues. V lost 5 bases and J 1 base, leaving 6 bases between the germline ends. Looked up from germline, CDR1 is SGDLS and CDR2 is YYNGEE. The CDR3 spells CASRGQNTEAFF. The DNA of the CDR3 is TGTGCCAGCAGGGGACAGAACACTGAAGCTTTCTTT. Together with reference TRBV9 and TRBJ1-1, the CDR3 gives the full variable domain: DSGVTQTPKHLITATGQRVTLRCSPRSGDLSVYWYQQSLDQGLQFLIQYYNGEERAKGNILERFSAQQFPDLHSELNLSSLELGDSALYFCASRGQNTEAFFGQGTRLTVV.

The chain joins TRBV3-1 (or the pseudogene TRBV3-2) to TRBJ1-1, with a weak D call TRBD1 (5 bases). Germline lookup yields CDR1 LGHDT and CDR2 YNNKEL (reference sequence). The CDR3 is 12 amino acids. Trimming pared 4 bases from V and 11 bases from J, leaving 14 bases between. The CDR3 spells CASSLLGGDAFF. The CDR3 DNA reads as TGTGCCAGCAGCCTCCTGGGGGGGGATGCTTTCTTT.

This chain joins TRBV7-9 and TRBJ2-5; tentatively, D is TRBD1 (6 bases). V was trimmed by 6 bases and J by 5 bases, leaving 22 bases between them. The CDR3 is 16 residues long. Germline CDR1 and CDR2: SEHNR and FQNEAQ (reference sequence). CDR3 sequence: CASSYHGQTLDETQYF. CDR3 nucleotide sequence: TGTGCCAGCAGTTACCACGGACAGACTCTGGACGAGACCCAGTACTTC.

The CDR3 protein is CAISETDSYGYTF. CDR3 sequence (DNA): TGTGCCATCAGTGAGACAGACAGCTATGGCTACACCTTC. The chain uses TRBV10-3 and TRBJ1-2; D might be TRBD1 (5 bases). Trimming stripped 2 bases from V and 4 bases from J, with 8 bases between. CDR1 is ENHRY, CDR2 SYGVKD, per germline. The CDR3 extends over 13 amino acids.

CDR3: CADRGVNEQYV. CDR3 DNA sequence: TGTGCCGACAGGGGGGTTAACGAGCAGTACGTC. This chain joins TRBV11-2 and TRBJ2-7; 9 bases match TRBD1. This CDR3 contains 11 residues. V gave up 11 bases and J gave up 5 bases; unmatched junction bases: 4. Germline V CDR1 and CDR2: SGHAT, FQNNGV.

J is TRBJ2-7 and V is TRBV7-5; TRBD1 was called by the table and not checked on the DNA. TRBV7-5 is noted as a pseudogene. The CDR3 consists of 14 residues. The CDR3 nucleotides read TGTGCCAGAAGCTTAGCCGGGACAGCCTACGAGCAGTACGTC. Translated: CARSLAGTAYEQYV.

The chain uses TRBV3-1 (or the pseudogene TRBV3-2) and TRBJ2-5; no clear D. CDR1 is LGHDT, CDR2 YNNKEL, per germline (reference sequence). Trimming took 1 base from V and 4 from J, leaving 16 bases between them. The CDR3 has 16 residues. CDR3 in DNA: TGTGCCAGCAGCCAAGGAGTCGCCAGCCGGAGAGAGACCCAGTACTTC. It specifies CASSQGVASRRETQYF.

Comments on this clone: The junction departs from germline at one end; a sequencing error may be responsible. The rearrangement joins TRBV30 to TRBJ1-2; 7 bases agree with TRBD1. Germline CDR1 and CDR2: GTSNPN and SVGIG (reference sequence). This CDR3 spans 13 amino acids. CDR3 amino acids: CAWSPSPTGWLAF. As DNA, the CDR3 is TGTGCCTGGAGTCCTTCCCCGACAGGGTGGCTAGCTTTC.

The chain combines TRBV19 with TRBJ1-5; 8 bases agree with TRBD1. J gave up 5 bases and V 5 bases, and 8 bases lay outside the gene matches. Germline CDR1 reads LNHDA; CDR2 reads SQIVND (reference sequence). This CDR3 region has 15 residues. The CDR3 DNA sequence: TGTGCCAGTAGTTTACTCAGGGGGCGCGATCAGCCCCAGCATTTT. It encodes CASSLLRGRDQPQHF.

The chain joins TRBV19 to TRBJ1-2; tentative D call: TRBD1 (5 bases). The germline V gene has CDR1 LNHDA and CDR2 SQIVND (reference sequence). The CDR3 sequence is 17 residues long. V lost 2 bases, J lost 5 bases, and 21 bases lay in between. CDR3 nucleotides: TGTGCCAGTAGTATATTGGGGCCTTTAATAACGTTGTATGGCTACACCTTC. Amino acid sequence: CASSILGPLITLYGYTF.

The chain employs TRBV7-6 and TRBJ1-5; the D gene is possibly TRBD1 (5 bases). CDR1 SGHVS and CDR2 FNYEAQ come from the germline V gene. This CDR3 spans 16 amino acids. Trimming left V 6 bases short and J 1 base short, with 16 bases between. The CDR3, as DNA: TGTGCCAGCAGTATTGGGGCAGGGATCAGCAATCAGCCCCAGCATTTT. Its translation: CASSIGAGISNQPQHF. The full variable domain, its missing parts supplied by reference TRBV7-6 and TRBJ1-5, is GAGVSQSPRYKVTKRGQDVALRCDPISGHVSLYWYRQALGQGPEFLTYFNYEAQQDKSGLPNDRFSAERPEGSISTLTIQRTEQRDSAMYRCASSIGAGISNQPQHFGDGTRLSIL.

This chain uses TRBV7-2 with TRBJ1-2; 7 bases are shared with TRBD1. There are 14 residues in the CDR3. Germline values: CDR1 SGHTA, CDR2 FQGNSA. V shed 5 bases and J 0 bases; nucleotides not matched to a gene: 3. The CDR3: CASSRGTANYGYTF. CDR3 DNA sequence: TGTGCCAGCAGCCGCGGGACAGCTAACTATGGCTACACCTTC.

The rearrangement joins TRBV28 to TRBJ2-6; D possibly corresponds to TRBD1 (5 bases). CDR3 length equals 14 residues. Looked up from germline, CDR1 is MDHEN and CDR2 is SYDVKM. Trimming pared 6 bases from V and 1 base from J, leaving 7 bases between. The DNA for the CDR3 is TGTGCCAGCAGGCAGGGTTCTGGGGCCAACGTCCTGACTTTC. It is translated as CASRQGSGANVLTF.

The V gene is TRBV14, the J gene TRBJ1-4; maybe TRBD1 (6 bases). CDR1 and CDR2 from the germline V gene are SGHDN and FVKESK. The CDR3 totals 16 residues. V lost 4 bases and J lost 0, with 12 bases in between. The CDR3 DNA sequence: TGTGCCAGCAGCCTCGGGACACCTACAACTAATGAAAAACTGTTTTTT. This gives the protein CASSLGTPTTNEKLFF.

The chain uses TRBV5-1 and TRBJ1-1, with D possibly being TRBD1 (5 bases). This CDR3 comprises 14 residues. Germline values: CDR1 SGHRS, CDR2 YFSETQ. Between the trimmed V and J ends, which lost 3 bases and 3 bases, there was a span of 12 bases. The CDR3 coding sequence is TGCGCCAGCAGCTGGGCCTTGGGGCACACTGAAGCTTTCTTT. Translated, it gives CASSWALGHTEAFF.

The chain has TRBV10-3 and TRBJ1-6; D might be TRBD1 (5 bases). The CDR3 runs to 22 residues. The V end was cut by 0 bases, the J end by 4 bases, with 28 bases between. CDR1 and CDR2 (germline): ENHRY, SYGVKD. Here the CDR3 reads CAISESNGRGSLPGRYNSPLHF. The DNA of the CDR3 is TGTGCCATCAGTGAGTCGAATGGGCGAGGATCTCTTCCAGGGCGTTATAATTCACCCCTCCACTTT.

The rearrangement uses TRBV12-5 and TRBJ2-5; 10 nucleotides line up with TRBD1. V shed 0 bases and J 4 bases; nucleotides not matched to a gene: 8. The CDR3 covers 17 residues. Germline V gene sequence: CDR1 LGHNT, CDR2 FRNRAP. This chain's CDR3 is CASGLVTGQGVGETQYF. The CDR3 DNA reads as TGTGCTAGTGGTTTGGTAACCGGACAGGGGGTAGGAGAGACCCAGTACTTC.

The genes are TRBV7-8 and TRBJ1-1; D gene uncertain. Germline CDR1 reads SGHVS; CDR2 reads FQNEAQ. With 5 bases removed from V and 4 bases from J, the gap between germline ends came to 17 bases. This CDR3 region has 15 residues. The CDR3 DNA reads TGTGCCAGCAGCCCCAATCGGAGATCGGTCACTGAAGCTTTCTTT. Translation gives CASSPNRRSVTEAFF.

This sequence joins TRBV27 and TRBJ2-4, with TRBD1 matching 11 bases. V lost 6 bases to trimming and J lost 1 base; unmatched junction nucleotides: 17. Germline lookup yields CDR1 MNHEY and CDR2 SMNVEV (reference sequence). The CDR3 spans 20 residues. The CDR3: CASSSNPGQGVEVAKNIQYF. The CDR3 DNA reads as TGTGCCAGCAGCTCGAACCCGGGACAGGGGGTCGAGGTGGCCAAAAACATTCAGTACTTC.

This chain links TRBV27 with TRBJ1-6; 8 bases align to TRBD1. Germline V CDR1 and CDR2: MNHEY, SMNVEV (reference sequence). The CDR3 runs 16 residues. Unmatched junction bases numbered 6, after V lost 8 bases and J lost 0 bases. In nucleotides, the CDR3 is TGTGCCAGCCGGACAGGGCTGAGCTCCTATAATTCACCCCTCCACTTT. Translating gives CASRTGLSSYNSPLHF.